The T cell receptor (beta chain) under discussion was sequenced for a study of cytomegalovirus exposure and HLA in healthy donors. Overall study findings and caveats: CMV antigen specificity of a few CMV-associated chains was confirmed in vitro.

In the case of this clone: Its matching antigen is unknown.

Both 60 Vbeta primers and 13 Jbeta primers went into the PCR. Method: immunoSEQ multiplex PCR; TCRdb's copy keeps in-frame clones and lacks some. This table has some 120,000 clones, approximately 80% appearing once. This CDR3 has 16 residues. Trimming removed 6 bases at V and 8 bases at J, with 23 bases between. Germline CDR1 SGHTA, CDR2 FQGTGA. The chain recombines TRBV7-3 with TRBJ2-1, with D perhaps TRBD2 (5 bases). This receptor was obtained from a man aged 50 or older in good health and CMV-seronegative. Material for sequencing was PBMCs. In DNA form, the CDR3 reads TGTGCCAGCAGTCCCGGCCCTAGCCGACTGGGCTATGAGCAGTTCTTC. The encoded protein is CASSPGPSRLGYEQFF.